This is a list of T cell receptor beta chains from one sample in a study of graft-versus-host responses after intestinal transplantation. Profiling relied on immunoSEQ multiplex PCR, and the TCRdb table lists in-frame clones only, not all of them. The sample has some 45,000 clones, about 95% seen once. The starting material was PBMCs, obtained more than 310 days after intestinal transplant. These receptor sequences come from a human patient who received an intestinal transplant, so some T cells may come from the graft donor. Each CDR3 is given with its conserved first and last residue. D genes are given only for firm matches. A row's size may be missing; if present it is once, few, many or a size class.

CDR3 DNA: TGTGCCAGCAGCAAAAGGGGTGGAGATGAAAAACTGTTTTTT
CDR3 protein: CASSKRGGDEKLFF
D gene: NA
clone size: NA
V gene: TRBV7-9
J gene: TRBJ1-4

CDR3 DNA: TGTGCCAGCGGATGGCGGGGGGATGGCGATGAGCAGTTCTTC
CDR3 protein: CASGWRGDGDEQFF
D gene: TRBD2
clone size: NA
V gene: TRBV6-5
J gene: TRBJ2-1

CDR3 DNA: TGTGCCAGCAGTACGGGACAGGCCTATAATTCACCCCTCCACTTT
CDR3 protein: CASSTGQAYNSPLHF
D gene: TRBD1
clone size: once
V gene: TRBV6-1
J gene: TRBJ1-6

CDR3 DNA: TGTGCCAGCAGATCGGGACTAGCGGGAGCGCGTGAGGAGACAGATACGCAGTATTTT
CDR3 protein: CASRSGLAGAREETDTQYF
D gene: TRBD2
clone size: NA
V gene: TRBV28
J gene: TRBJ2-3

CDR3 DNA: TGTGCCAGCAGCCCCTCGGGTGGGGGGCACCAAGAGACCCAGTACTTC
CDR3 protein: CASSPSGGGHQETQYF
D gene: NA
clone size: NA
V gene: TRBV11-2
J gene: TRBJ2-5

CDR3 DNA: TGTGCCAGCAGCTTAGTACTAGCCAATGAGCAGTTCTTC
CDR3 protein: CASSLVLANEQFF
D gene: NA
clone size: NA
V gene: TRBV7-6
J gene: TRBJ2-1

CDR3 DNA: TGTGCCAGCAGTCGGGTGGGGGGGCGTGAGCAGTTCTTC
CDR3 protein: CASSRVGGREQFF
D gene: NA
clone size: NA
V gene: TRBV6-1
J gene: TRBJ2-1

CDR3 DNA: TGTGCCAGCAGCCCAATCGGTAGTGAAAAACTGTTTTTT
CDR3 protein: CASSPIGSEKLFF
D gene: NA
clone size: NA
V gene: TRBV11-2
J gene: TRBJ1-4

CDR3 DNA: TGTGCCAGCAGGGGACTAGCGGGATACACAGATACGCAGTATTTT
CDR3 protein: CASRGLAGYTDTQYF
D gene: TRBD2
clone size: NA
V gene: TRBV6-1
J gene: TRBJ2-3

CDR3 DNA: TGCAGCGTTGAAACTGGCTATGGCTACACCTTC
CDR3 protein: CSVETGYGYTF
D gene: NA
clone size: once
V gene: TRBV29-1
J gene: TRBJ1-2

CDR3 DNA: TGTGCCAGCAGTCCACAGGGATACAGGGTTGGCTACACCTTC
CDR3 protein: CASSPQGYRVGYTF
D gene: NA
clone size: once
V gene: TRBV6-6
J gene: TRBJ1-2

CDR3 DNA: TGTGCCAGCAGTGGGGGGGGTAATTCACCCCTCCACTTT
CDR3 protein: CASSGGGNSPLHF
D gene: NA
clone size: NA
V gene: TRBV2
J gene: TRBJ1-6

CDR3 DNA: TGCGCCAGCAGCTTGGTTCCAGCGGCCAATGAGCAGTTCTTC
CDR3 protein: CASSLVPAANEQFF
D gene: NA
clone size: NA
V gene: TRBV5-1
J gene: TRBJ2-1

CDR3 DNA: TGCGCCAGCCACCCCCTCGGGGGGGGAACCTACAATGAGCAGTTCTTC
CDR3 protein: CASHPLGGGTYNEQFF
D gene: TRBD2
clone size: NA
V gene: TRBV5-1
J gene: TRBJ2-1